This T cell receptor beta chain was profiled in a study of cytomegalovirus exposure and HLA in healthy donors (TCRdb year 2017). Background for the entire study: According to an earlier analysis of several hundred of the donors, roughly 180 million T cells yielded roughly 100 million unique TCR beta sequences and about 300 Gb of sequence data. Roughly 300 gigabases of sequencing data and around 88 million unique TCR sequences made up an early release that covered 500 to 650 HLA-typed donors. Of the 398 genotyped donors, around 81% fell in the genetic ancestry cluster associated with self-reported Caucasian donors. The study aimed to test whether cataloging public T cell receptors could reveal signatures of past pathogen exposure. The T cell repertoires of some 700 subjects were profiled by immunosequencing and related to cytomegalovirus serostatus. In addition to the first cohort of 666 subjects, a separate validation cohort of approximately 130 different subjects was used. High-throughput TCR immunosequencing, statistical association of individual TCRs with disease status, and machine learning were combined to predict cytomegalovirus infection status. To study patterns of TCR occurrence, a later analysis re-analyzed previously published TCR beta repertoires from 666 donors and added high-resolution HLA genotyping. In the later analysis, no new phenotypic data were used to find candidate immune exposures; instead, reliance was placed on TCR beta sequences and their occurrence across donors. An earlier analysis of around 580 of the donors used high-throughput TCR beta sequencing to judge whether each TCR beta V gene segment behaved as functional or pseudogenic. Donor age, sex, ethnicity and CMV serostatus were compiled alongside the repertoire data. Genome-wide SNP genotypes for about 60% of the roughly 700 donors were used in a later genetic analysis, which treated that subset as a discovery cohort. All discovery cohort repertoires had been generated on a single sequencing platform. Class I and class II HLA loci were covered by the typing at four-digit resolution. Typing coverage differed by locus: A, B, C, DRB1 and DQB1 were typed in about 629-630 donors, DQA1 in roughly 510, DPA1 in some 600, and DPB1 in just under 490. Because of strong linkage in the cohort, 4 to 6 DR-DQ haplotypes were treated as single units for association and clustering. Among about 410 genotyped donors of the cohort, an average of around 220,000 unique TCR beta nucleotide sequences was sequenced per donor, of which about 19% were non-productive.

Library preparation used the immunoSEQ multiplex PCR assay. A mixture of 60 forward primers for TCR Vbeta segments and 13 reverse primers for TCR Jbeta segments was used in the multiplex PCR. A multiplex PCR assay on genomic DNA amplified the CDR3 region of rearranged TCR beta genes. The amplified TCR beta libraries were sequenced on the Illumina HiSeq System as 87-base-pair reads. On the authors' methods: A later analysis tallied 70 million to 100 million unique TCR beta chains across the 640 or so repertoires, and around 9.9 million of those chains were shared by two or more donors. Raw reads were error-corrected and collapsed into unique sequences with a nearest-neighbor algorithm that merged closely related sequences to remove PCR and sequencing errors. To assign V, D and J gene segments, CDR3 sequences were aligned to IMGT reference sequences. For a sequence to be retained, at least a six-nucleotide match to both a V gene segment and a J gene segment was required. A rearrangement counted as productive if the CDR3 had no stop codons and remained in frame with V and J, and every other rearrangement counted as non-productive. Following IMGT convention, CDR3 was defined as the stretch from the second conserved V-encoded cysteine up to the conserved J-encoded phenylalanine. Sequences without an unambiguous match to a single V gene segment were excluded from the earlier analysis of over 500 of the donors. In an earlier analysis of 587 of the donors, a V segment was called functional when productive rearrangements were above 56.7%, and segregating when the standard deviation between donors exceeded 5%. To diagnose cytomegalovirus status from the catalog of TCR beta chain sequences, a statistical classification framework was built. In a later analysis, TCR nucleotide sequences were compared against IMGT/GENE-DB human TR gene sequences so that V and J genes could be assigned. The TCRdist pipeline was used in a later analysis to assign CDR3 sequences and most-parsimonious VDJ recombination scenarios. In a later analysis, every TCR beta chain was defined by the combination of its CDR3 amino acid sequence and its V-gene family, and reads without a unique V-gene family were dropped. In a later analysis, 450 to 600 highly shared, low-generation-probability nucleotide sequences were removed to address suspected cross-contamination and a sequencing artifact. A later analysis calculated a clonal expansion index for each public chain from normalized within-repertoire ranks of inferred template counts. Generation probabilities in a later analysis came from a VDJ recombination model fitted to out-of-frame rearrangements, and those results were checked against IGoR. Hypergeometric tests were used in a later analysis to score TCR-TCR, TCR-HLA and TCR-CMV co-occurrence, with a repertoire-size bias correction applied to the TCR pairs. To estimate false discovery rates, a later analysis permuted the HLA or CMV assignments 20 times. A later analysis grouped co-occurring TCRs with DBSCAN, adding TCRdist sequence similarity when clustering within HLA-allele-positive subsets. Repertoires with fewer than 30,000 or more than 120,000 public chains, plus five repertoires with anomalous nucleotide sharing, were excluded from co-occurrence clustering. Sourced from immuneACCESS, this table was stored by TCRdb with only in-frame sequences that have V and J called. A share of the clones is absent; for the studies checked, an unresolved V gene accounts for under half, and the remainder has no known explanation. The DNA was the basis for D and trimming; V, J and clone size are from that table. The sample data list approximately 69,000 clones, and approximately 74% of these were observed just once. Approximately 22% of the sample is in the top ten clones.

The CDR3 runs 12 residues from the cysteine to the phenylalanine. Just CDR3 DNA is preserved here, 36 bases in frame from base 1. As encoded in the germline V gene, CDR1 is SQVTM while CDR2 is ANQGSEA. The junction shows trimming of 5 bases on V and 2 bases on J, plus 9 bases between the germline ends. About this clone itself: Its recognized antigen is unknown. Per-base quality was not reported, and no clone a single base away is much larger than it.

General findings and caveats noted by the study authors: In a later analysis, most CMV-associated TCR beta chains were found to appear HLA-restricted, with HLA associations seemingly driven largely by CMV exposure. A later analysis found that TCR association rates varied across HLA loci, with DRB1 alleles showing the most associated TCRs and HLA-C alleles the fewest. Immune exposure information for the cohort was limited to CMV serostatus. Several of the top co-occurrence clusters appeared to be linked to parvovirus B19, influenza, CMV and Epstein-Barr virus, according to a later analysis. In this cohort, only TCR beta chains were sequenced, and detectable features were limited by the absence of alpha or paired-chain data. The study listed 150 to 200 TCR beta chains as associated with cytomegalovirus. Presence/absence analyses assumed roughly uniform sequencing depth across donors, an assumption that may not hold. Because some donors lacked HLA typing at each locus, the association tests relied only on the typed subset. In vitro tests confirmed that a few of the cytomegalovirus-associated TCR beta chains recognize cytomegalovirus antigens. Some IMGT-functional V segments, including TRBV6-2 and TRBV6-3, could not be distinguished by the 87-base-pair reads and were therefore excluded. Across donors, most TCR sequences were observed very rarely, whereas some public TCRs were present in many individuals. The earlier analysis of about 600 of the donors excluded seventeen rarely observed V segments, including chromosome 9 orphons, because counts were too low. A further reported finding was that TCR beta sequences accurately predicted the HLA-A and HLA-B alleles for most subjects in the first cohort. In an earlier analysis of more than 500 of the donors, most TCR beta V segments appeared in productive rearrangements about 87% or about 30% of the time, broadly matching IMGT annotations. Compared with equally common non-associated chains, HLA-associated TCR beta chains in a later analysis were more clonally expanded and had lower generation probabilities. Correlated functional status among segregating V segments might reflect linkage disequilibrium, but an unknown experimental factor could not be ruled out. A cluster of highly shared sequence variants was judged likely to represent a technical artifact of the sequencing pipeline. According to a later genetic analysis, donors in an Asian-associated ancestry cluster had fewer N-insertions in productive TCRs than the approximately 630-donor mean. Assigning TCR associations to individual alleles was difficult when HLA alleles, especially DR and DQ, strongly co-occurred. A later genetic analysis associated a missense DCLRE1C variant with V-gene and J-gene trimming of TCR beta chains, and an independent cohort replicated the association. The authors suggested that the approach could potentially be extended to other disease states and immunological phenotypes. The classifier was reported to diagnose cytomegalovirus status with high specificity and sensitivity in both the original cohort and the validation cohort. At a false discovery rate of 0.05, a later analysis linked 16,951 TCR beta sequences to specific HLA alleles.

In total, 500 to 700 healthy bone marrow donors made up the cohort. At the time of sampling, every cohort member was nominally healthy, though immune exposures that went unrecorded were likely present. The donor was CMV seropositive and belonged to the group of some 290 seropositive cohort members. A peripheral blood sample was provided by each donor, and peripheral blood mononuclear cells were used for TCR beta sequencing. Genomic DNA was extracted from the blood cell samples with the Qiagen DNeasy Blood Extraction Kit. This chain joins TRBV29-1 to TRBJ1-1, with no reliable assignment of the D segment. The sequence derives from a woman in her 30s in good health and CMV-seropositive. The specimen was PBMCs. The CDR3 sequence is CSVLKANTEAFF. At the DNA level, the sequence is TGCAGCGTTCTAAAAGCTAACACTGAAGCTTTCTTT.